This T cell receptor (beta chain) comes out of a study of blood T cell repertoires in COVID-19. Assay: immunoSEQ multiplex PCR; the TCRdb copy retains only in-frame clones and omits some. The sample has under 350,000 clones; roughly four fifths are singletons. The germline V and J ends were trimmed by 3 bases and 4 bases, with 24 bases remaining between them. This CDR3 is built from 18 residues. Germline V gene data show CDR1 as LNHDA and CDR2 as SQIVND (reference sequence). The chain is built from TRBV19 and TRBJ1-2; D might be TRBD1 (6 bases). The specimen was peripheral blood. The clonotype was recovered from a woman aged 45-59 years who had recovered from COVID-19. The CDR3 nucleotides read TGTGCCAGTAGTATTAAAGGAACAGGGCCATCATTAGGCTATGGCTACACCTTC. It translates to CASSIKGTGPSLGYGYTF.